Listed below are T cell receptor beta chains from one sample, sequenced in a study of identical twins. MiXCR was run by TCRdb on the 5' RACE reads, yielding one entry per CDR3 protein. The sample consists of 1.5 million to 2 million distinct CDR3 sequences, about 32% of them appearing once. The sequenced material came from cord blood. The receptors originated from a newborn girl in good health. Both conserved end residues are part of each CDR3. The D gene is left open where the match is weak. Part of the rows lack a size; the others show once, few, many or a class for expanded clones.

j_gene	abundance	v_gene	d_gene	CDR3nt	CDR3aa
TRBJ2-3	NA	TRBV12-3/TRBV12-4	NA	TGTGCCAGCACCAACGACTGGGGCACAGATACGCAGTATTTT	CASTNDWGTDTQYF
TRBJ1-5	NA	TRBV28	TRBD1	TGTGCCGGCAGTTTATTCGGCCGAGGGACAGCGCAGCCCCAGCATTTT	CAGSLFGRGTAQPQHF
TRBJ1-2	NA	TRBV5-1	NA	TGCGCCAGCAGGATAGTGACGGGTTCATATAACTATGGCTACACCTTC	CASRIVTGSYNYGYTF
TRBJ2-3	NA	TRBV9	NA	TGTGCCAGCAGCTTGCGGGACTTATATGGCGCAGATACGCAGTATTTT	CASSLRDLYGADTQYF
TRBJ1-1	many	TRBV4-2	TRBD1	TGTGCCAGCAGCCAAGAACAGGGGACTGAAGCTTTCTTT	CASSQEQGTEAFF
TRBJ2-5	few	TRBV6-1	NA	TGTGCCACTCAGGGTGGGGAGACCCAGTACTTC	CATQGGETQYF
TRBJ2-1	NA	TRBV24-1	NA	TGTGCCACCAGTGAGTCGCAGGGGTACAATGAGCAGTTCTTC	CATSESQGYNEQFF
TRBJ1-2	few	TRBV15	NA	TGTGCCACCAGCAGCGAAGTAGCAGGGTACCATGGCTACACCTTC	CATSSEVAGYHGYTF
TRBJ2-7	few	TRBV5-1	NA	TGCGCCAGCAGCGTCCTCCGACTGGGGTCCTACGAGCAGTACTTC	CASSVLRLGSYEQYF
TRBJ2-1	NA	TRBV9	TRBD2	TGTGCCAGCAGCGTAGAGAGACTAGCCTTATACAATGAGCAGTTCTTC	CASSVERLALYNEQFF
TRBJ1-5	few	TRBV6-2/TRBV6-3	NA	TGTGCCAGCAGTCCTAGACATCTCAATCAGCCCCAGCATTTT	CASSPRHLNQPQHF
TRBJ2-5	NA	TRBV7-2	NA	TGTGCCAGCAGCACACAGGGACTCGGCCAAGAGACCCAGTACTTC	CASSTQGLGQETQYF
TRBJ2-7	few	TRBV6-2/TRBV6-3	NA	TGTGCCAGCAGTTACTCCGTGGGCACCTCCTACGAGCAGTACTTC	CASSYSVGTSYEQYF
TRBJ2-1	many	TRBV5-1	TRBD2	TGCGCCAGCAGCTTGGCGACTAGCGGCTACAATGAGCAGTTCTTC	CASSLATSGYNEQFF
TRBJ2-4	few	TRBV4-1	NA	TGCGCCAGCAGCCAAGGTGGTGTCCTCAAAAACATTCAGTACTTC	CASSQGGVLKNIQYF
TRBJ2-3	NA	TRBV12-3/TRBV12-4	TRBD1	TGTGCCAGCAGCTTAGAGGCGGGACAGGGAACCACAGATACGCAGTATTTT	CASSLEAGQGTTDTQYF
TRBJ1-1	NA	TRBV18	NA	TGTGCCAGCTCACCGAGCGCTCCAACCAAAGGCGCTGAAGCTTTCTTT	CASSPSAPTKGAEAFF
TRBJ1-5	few	TRBV6-6	TRBD1	TGTGCCAGCAGTTACTCGTCAGGGGGGGATCAGCCCCAGCATTTT	CASSYSSGGDQPQHF
TRBJ1-6	few	TRBV6-5	NA	TGTGCCGGGGTCCGGGACGGAATTTCACCCCTCCACTTT	CAGVRDGISPLHF
TRBJ2-1	NA	TRBV18	TRBD2	TGTGCCGGCTCACCGGGGACTAGCAGCTACAATGAGCAGTTCTTC	CAGSPGTSSYNEQFF
TRBJ2-1	few	TRBV20-1	TRBD2	TGCAGTGCCCTCAACGCTAGCGGGGTATACAATGAGCAGTTCTTC	CSALNASGVYNEQFF
TRBJ2-5	many	TRBV12-3/TRBV12-4	NA	TGTGCCAGCAGGCAGGGGCAAGAGACCCAGTACTTC	CASRQGQETQYF
TRBJ2-3	NA	TRBV6-1	TRBD2	TGTGCCAGCAGCCAAGAAGGTGGTAGCGGGAATAGGTATACGCAGTATTTT	CASSQEGGSGNRYTQYF
TRBJ1-1	many	TRBV10-3	NA	TGTGCCATCAGTGAGTCGACAGTGAACACTGAAGCTTTCTTT	CAISESTVNTEAFF
TRBJ2-1	few	TRBV5-6	NA	TGTGCCAGCAGCTTGGAGAACGGGCTCTACTACAATGAGCAGTTCTTC	CASSLENGLYYNEQFF
TRBJ1-1	NA	TRBV10-3	TRBD1	TGTGCCACCGCAGGGGGCATGAACACTGAAGCTTTCTTT	CATAGGMNTEAFF
TRBJ2-7	few	TRBV28	NA	TGTGCCAGCAGTTTATCCGCATCCTTCTACGAGCAGTACTTC	CASSLSASFYEQYF
TRBJ1-1	few	TRBV27	NA	TGTGCCAGCTTTCCGTGGGGACCCAAGGAAGGTGAAGCTTTCTTT	CASFPWGPKEGEAFF
TRBJ2-6	few	TRBV2	NA	TGTGCCAGCAGTGAGGAAGGGTCTGGGGCCAACGTCCTGACTTTC	CASSEEGSGANVLTF
TRBJ2-4	few	TRBV20-1	NA	TGCAGTGCTCTGGCTTCCTTAGCCAAAAACATTCAGTACTTC	CSALASLAKNIQYF
TRBJ2-1	few	TRBV28	TRBD2	TGTGCCAGCAGTACCAGCGGGGTAAGCTCCTACAATGAGCAGTTCTTC	CASSTSGVSSYNEQFF
TRBJ1-2	many	TRBV5-6	NA	TGTGCCAGCAGCTGGGGGGGTGACTATGGCTACACCTTC	CASSWGGDYGYTF
TRBJ2-7	NA	TRBV4-1	NA	TGCGCCAGCAGCCAAGAACCGGTCTCCTACAATGAGCAGTACTTC	CASSQEPVSYNEQYF
TRBJ2-7	NA	TRBV7-9	TRBD2	TGTGCCAGCAGCTTATTGAGCGGGGGCCACTACGAGCAGTACTTC	CASSLLSGGHYEQYF
TRBJ2-4	NA	TRBV4-1	NA	TGCGCCAGCAGCCAGAGCCCAGGACTCGGAGGCGGCATTCAGTACTTC	CASSQSPGLGGGIQYF
TRBJ2-3	NA	TRBV28	TRBD2	TGTGCCAGCAGTTTAGGCAGCCTCGGGACTAGCGGGAGTGCAGGTACGCAGTATTTT	CASSLGSLGTSGSAGTQYF
TRBJ2-7	NA	TRBV14	TRBD2	TGTGCCAGCAGCACGGGACTAGCGGGGAACAATGAGCAGTACTTC	CASSTGLAGNNEQYF
TRBJ2-5	NA	TRBV12-3/TRBV12-4	TRBD2	TGTGCCAGCAGTTTATGGAGCGGGGGGACCTCTTTCAATGAGCAGTACTTC	CASSLWSGGTSFNEQYF
TRBJ2-6	NA	TRBV2	TRBD1	TGTGCCAAGCGACAGGGTTACTCAAGGGGGGCCAACGTCCTGACTTTC	CAKRQGYSRGANVLTF
TRBJ2-1	NA	TRBV4-1	TRBD2	TGCGCCAGCAGCCCCTCTCTAGCGGGGGGCGCCTACAATGAGCAGTTCTTC	CASSPSLAGGAYNEQFF
TRBJ2-5	NA	TRBV7-2	TRBD2	TGTGCCAGCAGCTTAGCTAGCGGGGCCCCCGGGTACTTC	CASSLASGAPGYF
TRBJ2-1	few	TRBV6-5	TRBD2	TGTGCCAGCAGGCGAACCGGGAGGAGGAATGAGCAGTTCTTC	CASRRTGRRNEQFF
TRBJ1-2	NA	TRBV5-1	NA	TGCGCCAGCAGCTTAGGCAGCGTAAGTCCCTATGGCTACACCTTC	CASSLGSVSPYGYTF
TRBJ1-2	few	TRBV21-1	NA	TGTGCCACCGTCCAGGAGAAGGGGGCGGATGAAAAAGTGGGCTATGGCTACACCTTC	CATVQEKGADEKVGYGYTF
TRBJ2-3	few	TRBV2	NA	TGTGCCAGCGCCCCCCAGGGTTGGGTCTGGGGCACAGATACGCAGTATTTT	CASAPQGWVWGTDTQYF
TRBJ1-5	few	TRBV20-1	NA	TGCAGCGTTACTTATAGCAATCAGCCCCAGCATTTT	CSVTYSNQPQHF
TRBJ1-5	NA	TRBV6-5	TRBD1	TGTGCCAGCAGTTTGCGCCGGGACAGGGGTGGCAATCAGCCCCAGCATTTT	CASSLRRDRGGNQPQHF
TRBJ1-6	NA	TRBV6-1	NA	TGTGCCAGCAGTGAAGCGCTTTGGGACTCCGGCCCCCTCCACTTT	CASSEALWDSGPLHF
TRBJ2-1	few	TRBV9	TRBD2	TGTGCCAGCAGCGTAAGGGTAGCGGGCTTCTCCTACAATGAGCAGTTCTTC	CASSVRVAGFSYNEQFF